These 32 T cell receptor beta chains originate from one sample sequenced in a study of cytomegalovirus exposure and HLA in healthy donors. In the PCR, 60 Vbeta and 13 Jbeta primers were used. TCRdb keeps only in-frame clones here, not all; method: immunoSEQ multiplex PCR. Found here are about 200,000 clones, 60% to 80% of them singletons; the top ten hold less than 3%. Source material: PBMCs. Every receptor here comes from a young woman in good health and CMV-seronegative.

The chain couples TRBV7-2 to TRBJ1-1; 8 bases match TRBD1. The CDR3 length is 14 residues. The germline gives CDR1 SGHTA, CDR2 FQGNSA. Unmatched junction bases numbered 10, after V lost 6 bases and J lost 7 bases. This chain's CDR3 is CASRGAGQASEAFF. The CDR3 bases are TGTGCCAGCAGGGGAGCGGGACAGGCAAGTGAAGCTTTCTTT.

This clone was found a few times. The J gene is TRBJ1-5, the V gene TRBV2; TRBD1 is a possible D gene (6 bases). CDR1 and CDR2 (germline): SNHLY, FYNNEI. The V end was cut by 4 bases, the J end by 6 bases, with 13 bases between. The CDR3 covers 14 residues. The CDR3: CASSAQGMAQPQHF. The CDR3, as DNA: TGTGCCAGCAGTGCCCAGGGGATGGCTCAGCCCCAGCATTTT.

V usage is TRBV27 and J usage is TRBJ2-5; 8 bases align to TRBD1. V lost 8 bases, J lost 5 bases, and 13 bases stayed unmatched. Germline assignment: CDR1 MNHEY and CDR2 SMNVEV (reference sequence). This CDR3 spans 15 amino acids. The CDR3 nucleotides are TGTGCCAGCGCCCCTTGGGACAGGAGAATTGAGACCCAGTACTTC. This translates into CASAPWDRRIETQYF.

This chain connects TRBV6-5 to TRBJ2-3; 7 bases agree with TRBD2. The CDR3 is 14 residues long. The V gene end was trimmed by 0 bases and the J gene end by 4 bases; junction bases not matched to a gene: 1. The germline CDR1 and CDR2 sequences are MNHEY and SVGAGI. This CDR3 is CASSYSRGSDTQYF. The CDR3 DNA sequence: TGTGCCAGCAGTTACTCGCGGGGGTCAGATACGCAGTATTTT.

This clone was seen just once. The chain has TRBV9 and TRBJ2-2; 8 bases line up with TRBD2. The germline gives CDR1 SGDLS, CDR2 YYNGEE. The CDR3 runs to 17 residues. With V trimmed by 3 bases and J by 5 bases, 12 bases remained unmatched. The CDR3 DNA reads as TGTGCCAGCAGCGGCAGAAGAGCGGGAGTAGGAACCGGGGAGCTGTTTTTT. It translates to CASSGRRAGVGTGELFF.

This clone has just one count. This chain links TRBV11-2 with TRBJ2-7, with D unresolved. Germline CDR1 is SGHAT and CDR2 is FQNNGV. This CDR3 is 14 amino acids long. V was trimmed by 5 bases and J by 0 bases, leaving 11 bases between them. The CDR3 here is CASSGVGSSYEQYF. In DNA form, the CDR3 reads TGTGCCAGCAGCGGAGTCGGTAGCTCCTACGAGCAGTACTTC.

With regard to this clone: Other DNA sequences in this specimen translate into the identical CDR3. V usage is TRBV6-5 and J usage is TRBJ1-5, with a possible D match to TRBD1 (5 bases). CDR1 and CDR2 (germline): MNHEY, SVGAGI. The CDR3 sequence is 12 residues long. Trimming took off 4 bases at V and 11 bases at J, with 12 bases between the two ends. The CDR3 is CASSSPGQSQHF. The CDR3 region has the DNA TGTGCCAGCAGTTCACCTGGACAATCCCAGCATTTT.

The chain combines TRBV10-2 with TRBJ2-1; a weak D match, TRBD2 (7 bases). Trimming shortened V by 7 bases and J by 4 bases, and 17 bases separated the two germline ends. The CDR3 is 15 amino acids. CDR1 is WSHSY, CDR2 SAAADI, per germline. CDR3 sequence reads: CASIPRGALYNEQFF. In DNA, the CDR3 is TGCGCCAGCATACCTCGGGGGGCACTTTACAATGAGCAGTTCTTC.

The chain couples TRBV28 to TRBJ1-2, with 9 bases fitting TRBD1. Germline CDR1 reads MDHEN; CDR2 reads SYDVKM. The CDR3 is made up of 15 amino acids. The J segment lost 4 bases and the V segment lost 6 bases, leaving 9 bases of the junction unmatched. The CDR3 DNA reads TGTGCCAGCAGCCCCGGGACAGGGCTTAGCTATGGCTACACCTTC. Translated: CASSPGTGLSYGYTF.

The V and J genes are TRBV4-1 and TRBJ2-1, with 9 nucleotides matching TRBD2. The germline CDR1 and CDR2 sequences are MGHRA and YSYEKL. The ends lost 0 bases at V and 0 bases at J; junction bases unmatched: 12. CDR3 length equals 20 residues. The CDR3 here is CASSQDPPLSGRSSYNEQFF. The DNA for the CDR3 is TGCGCCAGCAGCCAAGATCCCCCCCTTAGCGGGAGAAGCTCCTACAATGAGCAGTTCTTC.

The CDR3, as DNA: TGTGCCACCAGCAGAGATGCGGACAGTTTCTATGGCTACACCTTC. This translates into CATSRDADSFYGYTF. This chain uses TRBV15 with TRBJ1-2; possible D gene TRBD1, 6 bases. The CDR3 loop spans 15 amino acids. V lost 0 bases and J 4 bases, leaving 12 bases between the germline ends. CDR1 and CDR2 from the germline V gene are LNHNV and YYDKDF (reference sequence). Full variable domain (missing parts from reference TRBV15 and TRBJ1-2): DAMVIQNPRYQVTQFGKPVTLSCSQTLNHNVMYWYQQKSSQAPKLLFHYYDKDFNNEADTPDNFQSRRPNTSFCFLDIRSPGLGDTAMYLCATSRDADSFYGYTFGSGTRLTVV.

This clone came up a few times. The CDR3 nucleotides are TGTGCCAGCAGCTCCCCGGCCCAGGGGTACTATGGCTACACCTTC. Protein: CASSSPAQGYYGYTF. The chain combines TRBV7-9 with TRBJ1-2, with a possible D match to TRBD1 (6 bases). CDR3 size: 15 residues. CDR1 and CDR2 from the germline V gene are SEHNR and FQNEAQ (reference sequence). With 4 bases removed from V and 3 bases from J, the gap between germline ends came to 15 bases. Filled out from reference TRBV7-9 and TRBJ1-2, the complete variable domain reads DTGVSQNPRHKITKRGQNVTFRCDPISEHNRLYWYRQTLGQGPEFLTYFQNEAQLEKSRLLSDRFSAERPKGSFSTLEIQRTEQGDSAMYLCASSSPAQGYYGYTFGSGTRLTVV.

The chain links TRBV18 to TRBJ1-4; D is uncertain. Trimming took off 2 bases at V and 0 bases at J, with 7 bases between the two ends. This CDR3 region has 15 residues. The V gene's germline CDR1 is KGHSH and CDR2 LQKENI. The CDR3: CASSPTGATNEKLFF. The CDR3 nucleotides are TGTGCCAGCTCACCAACGGGTGCAACTAATGAAAAACTGTTTTTT.

The V gene is TRBV7-9, the J gene TRBJ1-1; TRBD1 matches at 9 bases. The trim removed 1 base at V and 5 bases at J, leaving 8 bases unmatched. The germline V gene encodes CDR1 SEHNR and CDR2 FQNEAQ (reference sequence). The CDR3 is 16 residues long. Here the CDR3 reads CASSLGQGTGTTEAFF. In nucleotides, the CDR3 is TGTGCCAGCAGCTTAGGACAGGGGACAGGGACTACTGAAGCTTTCTTT. The complete variable domain, with remaining parts taken from reference TRBV7-9 and TRBJ1-1, reads DTGVSQNPRHKITKRGQNVTFRCDPISEHNRLYWYRQTLGQGPEFLTYFQNEAQLEKSRLLSDRFSAERPKGSFSTLEIQRTEQGDSAMYLCASSLGQGTGTTEAFFGQGTRLTVV.

The chain employs TRBV28 and TRBJ1-3; possible D gene TRBD1, 6 bases. CDR3 length: 16 amino acids. The germline CDR1 and CDR2 sequences are MDHEN and SYDVKM. The V end lost 5 bases, the J end lost 0 bases, and 14 bases lay between the germline ends. The CDR3 coding sequence is TGTGCCAGCAGTCAAATCACAGGGCTCTCTGGAAACACCATATATTTT. Residues: CASSQITGLSGNTIYF.

The rearrangement uses TRBV6-5 and TRBJ2-7; D gene ambiguous. V lost 2 bases and J lost 0, with 8 bases in between. The germline V gene has CDR1 MNHEY and CDR2 SVGAGI. The CDR3 is 14 amino acids. CDR3 in DNA: TGTGCCAGCAGTTACGGCCCTAGCTCCTACGAGCAGTACTTC. Amino acid sequence: CASSYGPSSYEQYF.

In its sample, this clone was seen once. The chain uses TRBV5-4 and TRBJ2-1; D unresolved. The CDR3 contains 15 residues. CDR1 SGHNT and CDR2 YYREEE come from the germline V gene (reference sequence). Trimming left V 2 bases short and J 3 bases short, with 12 bases between. CDR3 sequence reads: CASSLAGPYYNEQFF. In DNA, the CDR3 is TGTGCCAGCAGCTTAGCAGGTCCTTACTACAATGAGCAGTTCTTC.

This sequence joins TRBV5-5 and TRBJ2-7; 9 nucleotides line up with TRBD2. V shed 4 bases and J 0 bases; nucleotides not matched to a gene: 8. This CDR3 is 16 amino acids long. In germline, CDR1 is SGHKS, CDR2 YYEKEE (reference sequence). CDR3 in DNA: TGTGCCAGCAGCCTCTTAGCGGGAGTAAGCTCCTACGAGCAGTACTTC. Amino acid sequence: CASSLLAGVSSYEQYF.

The chain is built from TRBV6-1 and TRBJ1-4; 9 positions agree with TRBD1. The length of the CDR3 is 16 residues. Looked up from germline, CDR1 is MNHNS and CDR2 is SASEGT. V trimming: 0 bases; J trimming: 7 bases; junction bases outside the gene matches: 6. DNA for the CDR3: TGTGCCAGCAGTGAAGCAACAGGGGGCGGGGGTGAAAAACTGTTTTTT. It is translated as CASSEATGGGGEKLFF.

V and J are TRBV27 and TRBJ2-7; D not certain. Trimming shortened V by 3 bases and J by 5 bases, and 11 bases separated the two germline ends. This CDR3 contains 13 residues. Germline loops: CDR1 MNHEY, CDR2 SMNVEV (reference sequence). DNA for the CDR3: TGTGCCAGCAGTTTCGGTCGTCGCCACGAGCAGTACTTC. This gives the protein CASSFGRRHEQYF.

V and J are TRBV5-6 and TRBJ1-5, with a tentative D call TRBD1 (6 bases). Deletions cut 4 bases from V and 9 bases from J, with 17 bases between. The CDR3 loop spans 14 amino acids. Germline CDR1 is SGHDT and CDR2 is YYEEEE. The CDR3 DNA follows: TGTGCCAGCAGCCTCGGGAGGGGGAGCTGGCCCCAGCATTTT. It codes for CASSLGRGSWPQHF.

The rearrangement joins TRBV28 to TRBJ2-7; TRBD1 is a possible D gene (5 bases). The ends were cut back, 3 bases at V and 4 bases at J, with 10 bases in the middle. CDR1 is MDHEN, CDR2 SYDVKM, per germline. This CDR3 is 13 amino acids long. The CDR3 sequence is CASSLGRVYEQYF. The CDR3 DNA reads as TGTGCCAGCAGTTTGGGCAGGGTGTACGAGCAGTACTTC.

The chain joins TRBV6-6 to TRBJ2-1; 12 nucleotides match TRBD2. V gave up 5 bases and J gave up 8 bases; unmatched junction bases: 7. In germline, CDR1 is MNHNY, CDR2 SVGAGI (reference sequence). This CDR3 is built from 15 residues. The DNA for the CDR3 is TGTGCCAGCAGTGCTGGACTAGCGGGAAGTTATGAGCAGTTCTTC. This translates into CASSAGLAGSYEQFF.

In this sample, this clone turned up a few times. The genes are TRBV30 and TRBJ1-1; possibly TRBD1 for D (5 bases). The V end was cut by 2 bases, the J end by 2 bases, with 9 bases between. Germline loops: CDR1 GTSNPN, CDR2 SVGIG (reference sequence). The CDR3 spans 13 residues. CDR3 loop: CAWSWGFNTEAFF. The CDR3 DNA is TGTGCCTGGAGTTGGGGCTTTAACACTGAAGCTTTCTTT.

The chain has TRBV6-6 and TRBJ2-5; D is perhaps TRBD2 (5 bases). The V end was cut by 0 bases, the J end by 4 bases, with 6 bases between. Germline values: CDR1 MNHNY, CDR2 SVGAGI (reference sequence). The CDR3 length is 13 residues. The CDR3 sequence is CASSYSRGETQYF. CDR3 coding DNA: TGTGCCAGCAGTTACTCCCGGGGAGAGACCCAGTACTTC.

The chain recombines TRBV7-9 with TRBJ1-1; D gene uncertain. V lost 1 base, J lost 6 bases, and 15 bases lay in between. CDR3 length equals 15 residues. Germline V CDR1 and CDR2: SEHNR, FQNEAQ (reference sequence). The DNA for the CDR3 is TGTGCCAGCAGCTTAGGGGCAGTAATTATCTCTGAAGCTTTCTTT. Its translation is CASSLGAVIISEAFF.

CDR3 sequence (DNA): TGTGCTAGTGGTTTGTTGGGGGGAGCGTCCTACGAGCAGTACTTC. The encoded protein is CASGLLGGASYEQYF. The chain links TRBV12-5 to TRBJ2-7; possible D gene TRBD2, 6 bases. Germline V gives CDR1 LGHNT, CDR2 FRNRAP. V lost 2 bases, J lost 1 base, and 12 bases lay in between. The CDR3 runs 15 residues.

This chain links TRBV5-4 with TRBJ2-3; 8 bases line up with TRBD2. The CDR3 totals 15 residues. In germline, CDR1 is SGHNT, CDR2 YYREEE (reference sequence). The junction had 5 bases not matched to a gene; V was cut back by 1 base and J by 4 bases. The CDR3 is CASSLWREVADTQYF. DNA of the CDR3: TGTGCCAGCAGCTTGTGGCGGGAGGTAGCAGATACGCAGTATTTT.

The chain combines TRBV28 with TRBJ2-1; 12 nucleotides align to TRBD2. V trimming: 6 bases; J trimming: 4 bases; junction bases outside the gene matches: 4. CDR1 is MDHEN and CDR2 is SYDVKM in the germline V gene. The CDR3 totals 15 residues. CDR3 in amino acids: CASRTGTSGYNEQFF. In DNA, the CDR3 is TGTGCCAGCAGGACCGGGACTAGCGGGTACAATGAGCAGTTCTTC.

The chain recombines TRBV6-1 with TRBJ2-7; TRBD1 might be the D (6 bases). This CDR3 spans 18 amino acids. V shed 0 bases and J shed 2 bases, with 20 bases lying between them. The V gene's germline CDR1 is MNHNS and CDR2 SASEGT. The chain's CDR3 is CASSEAIGRGFPTYEQYF. CDR3 bases: TGTGCCAGCAGTGAAGCAATAGGCAGGGGATTCCCGACCTACGAGCAGTACTTC.

The chain employs TRBV9 and TRBJ2-7; D is perhaps TRBD1 (6 bases). CDR1 is SGDLS, CDR2 YYNGEE, per germline. This CDR3 spans 15 amino acids. With 5 bases removed from V and 3 bases from J, the gap between germline ends came to 18 bases. For the CDR3, the DNA is TGTGCCAGCAGGTACTCTCAGGGGTCTGGCTACGAGCAGTACTTC. It is translated as CASRYSQGSGYEQYF.

This clone showed up just once. The chain uses TRBV18 and TRBJ2-3; 7 bases match TRBD2. The CDR3 is made up of 14 amino acids. J gave up 1 base and V 2 bases, and 0 bases lay outside the gene matches. CDR1 and CDR2 from the germline V gene are KGHSH and LQKENI. The CDR3 region is CASSPTSGTDTQYF. The DNA of the CDR3 is TGTGCCAGCTCACCAACTAGCGGCACAGATACGCAGTATTTT.